Each of the 26 T cell receptor beta chains below was sequenced from the same sample in a study of blood T cell repertoires in COVID-19 (dated by TCRdb to the early 2020s). The receptor library was made with the immunoSEQ multiplex PCR assay. The source is immuneACCESS, and TCRdb retained only in-frame sequences with V and J called. Part of the clones is not carried over; for the studies checked, unresolved V genes explain less than half of this, and the remainder is unexplained. The sample contains about 63,000 clones, over 90% of them found a single time. The ten largest make up roughly 4.2% of the sample. The sample taken for sequencing was peripheral blood. These receptors all come from a man aged 45-60 years with active COVID-19.

V gene TRBV10-3 combines with J gene TRBJ1-2, with 7 bases fitting TRBD1. CDR1 and CDR2 from the germline V gene are ENHRY and SYGVKD. Trimming removed 0 bases from V and 5 bases from J; junction bases left unmatched: 3. The CDR3 contains 14 residues. The chain's CDR3 is CAISESWTGYGYTF. CDR3 DNA: TGTGCCATCAGTGAGTCTTGGACAGGTTATGGCTACACCTTC.

The chain carries TRBV19 and TRBJ1-2, with 8 bases matching TRBD1. This CDR3 has 17 amino acids. V lost 5 bases to trimming and J lost 0 bases; unmatched junction nucleotides: 11. Germline V gives CDR1 LNHDA, CDR2 SQIVND (reference sequence). DNA for the CDR3: TGTGCCAGTAGTCTCGGGACAGGAGGAGGGCCTAACTATGGCTACACCTTC. It yields the protein CASSLGTGGGPNYGYTF.

The chain uses TRBV28 and TRBJ1-2; 8 bases are shared with TRBD1. The CDR3 length is 17 residues. CDR1 is MDHEN and CDR2 is SYDVKM in the germline V gene. Losses at the gene ends were 4 bases for V and 0 bases for J; bases not matched to a gene: 10. The CDR3 loop is CASSSPGQALANYGYTF. Written as DNA, the CDR3 is TGTGCCAGCAGTTCTCCGGGACAGGCGTTAGCTAACTATGGCTACACCTTC.

The chain uses TRBV6-6 and TRBJ1-2, with TRBD1 matching 7 bases. J gave up 3 bases and V 7 bases, and 5 bases lay outside the gene matches. The germline CDR1 and CDR2 sequences are MNHNY and SVGAGI (reference sequence). The CDR3 is 13 amino acids. The CDR3 reads CASKRQGDYGYTF. The CDR3 DNA sequence: TGTGCCAGCAAACGACAGGGCGACTATGGCTACACCTTC.

The V gene is TRBV5-1, the J gene TRBJ2-1, with 7 bases fitting TRBD1. Germline V gene sequence: CDR1 SGHRS, CDR2 YFSETQ. The CDR3 consists of 14 residues. V gave up 1 base and J gave up 4 bases; unmatched junction bases: 2. The CDR3 DNA sequence: TGCGCCAGCAGCTTGAGGACAGGATACAATGAGCAGTTCTTC. Encoded protein: CASSLRTGYNEQFF.

The gene calls are TRBV9 and TRBJ2-1; 9 nucleotides align to TRBD2. This CDR3 comprises 16 residues. Germline trimming cut 5 bases from V and 8 bases from J; bases unmatched to any gene: 14. Germline lookup yields CDR1 SGDLS and CDR2 YYNGEE. In DNA form, the CDR3 reads TGTGCCAGCAGACCCCAGGGGCGGGAGGGCCTGGATGAGCAGTTCTTC. Amino acids: CASRPQGREGLDEQFF.

In this sample, this clone turned up a few times. The CDR3 bases are TGTGCCAGTACCCCCCTCCCGGAGGGCGGCTATGGCTACACCTTC. Translation gives CASTPLPEGGYGYTF. This chain connects TRBV19 to TRBJ1-2; D not certain. Looked up from germline, CDR1 is LNHDA and CDR2 is SQIVND (reference sequence). This CDR3 is 15 amino acids long. V was trimmed by 7 bases and J by 4 bases, leaving 19 bases between them.

The chain recombines TRBV28 with TRBJ1-2; D is perhaps TRBD1 (5 bases). Germline CDR1 MDHEN, CDR2 SYDVKM. V lost 5 bases to trimming and J lost 8 bases, with 18 bases between them. This CDR3 has 14 residues. The CDR3 nucleotides read TGTGCCAGCAGTAAAATAGGGGTACCTATGGGCTACACCTTC. This codes for CASSKIGVPMGYTF.

This chain joins TRBV29-1 and TRBJ1-2; tentative D call: TRBD1 (6 bases). Germline lookup yields CDR1 SQVTM and CDR2 ANQGSEA. This CDR3 contains 11 residues. V dropped 8 bases and J dropped 7 bases, with 14 bases sitting between them. CDR3 sequence reads: CSLPGVGGYTF. The CDR3 DNA reads TGCAGCCTCCCAGGGGTGGGTGGCTACACCTTC.

The chain employs TRBV4-1 and TRBJ1-4, with D uncertain. The CDR3 loop spans 13 amino acids. Germline CDR1 is MGHRA and CDR2 is YSYEKL. Trimming removed 2 bases from V and 8 bases from J, with 9 bases in between. CDR3 protein: CASSQWRNEKLFF. The CDR3 DNA is TGCGCCAGCAGCCAATGGAGGAACGAAAAACTGTTTTTT.

The chain joins TRBV5-5 to TRBJ2-4; 7 positions match TRBD1. After removal of 2 bases from V and 8 bases from J, the junction contained 7 bases not matched to a gene. Per germline, CDR1 SGHKS and CDR2 YYEKEE (reference sequence). The CDR3 length is 14 residues. As DNA, the CDR3 is TGTGCCAGCAGCTTACAGGGGATTTTAGACATTCAGTACTTC. This sequence encodes CASSLQGILDIQYF.

V usage is TRBV12-5 and J usage is TRBJ2-2; 9 nucleotides align to TRBD1. The V segment lost 7 bases and the J segment 6 bases; nucleotides outside the gene matches: 9. Germline V gene lookup returns CDR1 LGHNT and CDR2 FRNRAP. The CDR3 length is 15 residues. CDR3 loop: CASDLGQGRSGELFF. CDR3 sequence (DNA): TGTGCTAGTGATCTAGGACAGGGGCGGTCCGGGGAGCTGTTTTTT.

For the CDR3, the DNA is TGTGCCAGCAAGGGACTAGCGGGGGGCACCGGGGAGCTGTTTTTT. Translating gives CASKGLAGGTGELFF. V is TRBV6-4 and J is TRBJ2-2; 15 bases align to TRBD2. Per germline, CDR1 MRHNA and CDR2 SNTAGT. The CDR3 consists of 15 residues. V was pared by 7 bases and J by 4 bases, with 1 base of the junction left unmatched.

The V call is TRBV18, the J call TRBJ1-4; possible D gene TRBD1, 6 bases. The CDR3 runs 16 residues. V was shortened by 3 bases and J by 8 bases, with 19 bases between the two germline ends. CDR1 and CDR2 from the germline V gene are KGHSH and LQKENI. Here the CDR3 reads CASSPQQGQLYEKLFF. For the CDR3, the DNA is TGTGCCAGCTCACCTCAACAGGGTCAGCTGTACGAAAAACTGTTTTTT.

The rearrangement joins TRBV28 to TRBJ1-2; 9 bases agree with TRBD1. V shed 5 bases, J shed 1 base, and the junction held 5 bases outside the gene matches. The CDR3 consists of 15 residues. Germline values: CDR1 MDHEN, CDR2 SYDVKM. CDR3 DNA: TGTGCCAGCAGTACCCGGGACAGGGATAACTATGGCTACACCTTC. Residues: CASSTRDRDNYGYTF.

The rearrangement joins TRBV7-9 to TRBJ1-6; D possibly corresponds to TRBD1 (6 bases). Germline V gene lookup returns CDR1 SEHNR and CDR2 FQNEAQ (reference sequence). V shed 5 bases and J shed 10 bases, with 18 bases lying between them. The CDR3 spans 15 residues. In DNA, the CDR3 is TGTGCCAGCAGCATGGCGGGGGGGCCTTGGTCACCCCTCCACTTT. It translates to CASSMAGGPWSPLHF.

The rearrangement joins TRBV5-4 to TRBJ2-5; D gene uncertain. CDR1 is SGHNT, CDR2 YYREEE, per germline (reference sequence). This CDR3 has 14 residues. The V gene lost 4 bases and the J gene lost 6 bases, with 16 bases spanning the gap. CDR3 coding DNA: TGTGCCAGCAGCCCAGATGGGCTTCGAAAGACCCAGTACTTC. It encodes CASSPDGLRKTQYF.

V usage is TRBV9 and J usage is TRBJ2-2, with a tentative D call TRBD1 (5 bases). Per the germline V gene, CDR1 is SGDLS and CDR2 is YYNGEE. V was pared by 3 bases and J by 6 bases, with 18 bases between. The CDR3 loop spans 16 amino acids. This CDR3 reads CASSEGVNFRPGELFF. The CDR3 DNA reads TGTGCCAGCAGCGAAGGGGTAAACTTTCGACCCGGGGAGCTGTTTTTT.

This clone was picked up one time. The chain is built from TRBV2 and TRBJ2-7; unclear D gene. The CDR3 runs to 13 residues. The V gene's germline CDR1 is SNHLY and CDR2 FYNNEI. The germline V and J ends were trimmed by 3 bases and 0 bases, with 6 bases remaining between them. The CDR3: CASSDSVSYEQYF. For the CDR3, the DNA is TGTGCCAGCAGTGATTCCGTCTCCTACGAGCAGTACTTC. Combining the CDR3 with reference TRBV2 and TRBJ2-7 gives the whole variable domain EPEVTQTPSHQVTQMGQEVILRCVPISNHLYFYWYRQILGQKVEFLVSFYNNEISEKSEIFDDQFSVERPDGSNFTLKIRSTKLEDSAMYFCASSDSVSYEQYFGPGTRLTVT.

The chain uses TRBV19 and TRBJ1-1; 8 nucleotides line up with TRBD1. Losses at the gene ends were 2 bases for V and 4 bases for J; bases not matched to a gene: 9. The CDR3 spans 16 residues. CDR1 LNHDA and CDR2 SQIVND come from the germline V gene (reference sequence). The CDR3, as DNA: TGTGCCAGTAGTATAAGGACAGGGAGACCGAGCACTGAAGCTTTCTTT. Protein: CASSIRTGRPSTEAFF.

The chain recombines TRBV25-1 with TRBJ2-1, with 10 bases identical to TRBD2. The CDR3 is made up of 18 amino acids. With 4 bases clipped from V and 3 bases from J, the junction kept 12 bases outside the gene matches. Germline loops: CDR1 MGHDK, CDR2 SYGVNS. CDR3 in amino acids: CASSGTGTSAKDYNEQFF. The DNA for the CDR3 is TGTGCCAGCAGTGGTACCGGGACTAGCGCGAAGGACTACAATGAGCAGTTCTTC.

The chain combines TRBV7-2 with TRBJ2-7; 13 bases are a match to TRBD2. After removal of 5 bases from V and 6 bases from J, the junction contained 7 bases not matched to a gene. The CDR3 sequence is 15 residues long. The germline CDR1 and CDR2 sequences are SGHTA and FQGNSA. The CDR3 loop reads CASSPTSGGASEQYF. The CDR3, as DNA: TGTGCCAGCAGCCCAACTAGCGGGGGGGCCTCCGAGCAGTACTTC.

The genes are TRBV3-1 (or the pseudogene TRBV3-2) and TRBJ1-4; D call uncertain. Trimming cost V 4 bases and J 7 bases, with 10 bases left between them. The CDR3 has 13 amino acids. Germline values: CDR1 LGHDT, CDR2 YNNKEL (reference sequence). The DNA of the CDR3 is TGTGCCAGCAGCCCAATAGAGGGTGAAAAACTGTTTTTT. Its translation is CASSPIEGEKLFF.

The chain links TRBV28 to TRBJ2-4; the D gene is possibly TRBD2 (6 bases). The CDR3 totals 17 residues. Trimming removed 2 bases at V and 1 base at J, with 15 bases between. The germline V gene encodes CDR1 MDHEN and CDR2 SYDVKM. The CDR3, as DNA: TGTGCCAGCAGTTTAGGACTACTCCCCACGGCCAAAAACATTCAGTACTTC. Its protein product is CASSLGLLPTAKNIQYF.

The genes are TRBV5-6 and TRBJ1-2; 11 nucleotides agree with TRBD1. The ends lost 1 base at V and 6 bases at J; junction bases unmatched: 8. Germline V gene lookup returns CDR1 SGHDT and CDR2 YYEEEE. CDR3 length: 16 residues. The DNA for the CDR3 is TGTGCCAGCAGCTTGATCCGAGGACAGGGGGCAAATGGCTACACCTTC. Its protein is CASSLIRGQGANGYTF.

This clone occurred once. The chain links TRBV7-2 to TRBJ1-6; 8 nucleotides align to TRBD1. J gave up 3 bases and V 1 base, and 5 bases lay outside the gene matches. The CDR3 is made up of 17 amino acids. Germline V gives CDR1 SGHTA, CDR2 FQGNSA. This CDR3 is CASSLGRDRNYNSPLHF. CDR3 nucleotide sequence: TGTGCCAGCAGCTTAGGCCGGGACAGGAACTATAATTCACCCCTCCACTTT.